Presented here are 32 T cell receptor beta chains from one specimen sequenced in a study of early T cells in non-severe SARS-CoV-2 infection. MiXCR, applied by TCRdb to the 5' RACE reads, yields one record per CDR3 protein. The table lists 70,000 to 95,000 distinct CDR3 sequences, 13% to 15% of them singletons. The sample taken for sequencing was whole blood. These receptor sequences come from an adult who was a healthcare worker with PCR-confirmed SARS-CoV-2 infection or an uninfected control (not recorded which).

The V and J genes are TRBV27 and TRBJ2-3; D possibly corresponds to TRBD2 (6 bases). Trimming shortened V by 8 bases and J by 1 base, and 13 bases separated the two germline ends. CDR1 is MNHEY, CDR2 SMNVEV, per germline (reference sequence). The CDR3 covers 14 residues. The chain's CDR3 is CASAVGGGTDTQYF. CDR3 sequence (DNA): TGTGCCAGCGCGGTGGGGGGAGGCACAGATACGCAGTATTTT.

This clonotype was counted many times. The chain combines TRBV28 with TRBJ1-5; no definite D call. CDR1 and CDR2 (germline): MDHEN, SYDVKM. CDR3 length equals 12 residues. Trimming stripped 6 bases from V and 7 bases from J, with 10 bases between. CDR3 in DNA: TGTGCCAGCAGGAACACGGACCAGCCCCAGCATTTT. Translated: CASRNTDQPQHF.

This clonotype was counted many times. One junction end does not reproduce the germline sequence, and a read error may be involved. The gene calls are TRBV28 and TRBJ2-5, with D perhaps TRBD1 (5 bases). The CDR3 runs 16 residues. In germline, CDR1 is MDHEN, CDR2 SYDVKM. Here the CDR3 reads CASSANTGHTQKTQYF. The CDR3 nucleotides read TGTGCCAGCAGTGCCAACACCGGACATACCCAAAAGACCCAGTACTTC.

The sample holds a few counts of this clonotype. CDR3: CSASKGTGSYEQYF. DNA of the CDR3: TGCAGTGCTTCGAAGGGGACAGGGTCCTACGAGCAGTACTTC. The chain employs TRBV20-1 and TRBJ2-7, with 9 bases aligning to TRBD1. J was trimmed by 1 base and V by 5 bases; bases with no gene match: 6. The CDR3 has 14 amino acids. CDR1 and CDR2 from the germline V gene are DFQATT and SNEGSKA (reference sequence).

There are many counts of this clonotype. This chain joins TRBV7-6 and TRBJ2-7; possibly TRBD1 or TRBD2 for D (5 bases each). V lost 2 bases and J 2 bases, leaving 10 bases between the germline ends. CDR3 length: 14 amino acids. The germline V gene encodes CDR1 SGHVS and CDR2 FNYEAQ. The CDR3 spells CASSLTGTTYEQYF. Here the CDR3 DNA reads TGTGCCAGCAGCTTAACCGGGACCACCTACGAGCAGTACTTC.

This clonotype was seen a few times. The rearrangement uses TRBV12-2 and TRBJ1-6. TRBV12-2 is annotated as a pseudogene. The CDR3 totals 15 residues. The chain's CDR3 is CASRPMGGKNSPLHF. Here the CDR3 DNA reads TGTGCAAGTCGGCCCATGGGTGGTAAGAATTCACCCCTCCACTTT.

The genes are TRBV7-8 and TRBJ2-7; 7 nucleotides line up with TRBD1. CDR3 length equals 15 residues. V trimming: 1 base; J trimming: 5 bases; junction bases outside the gene matches: 8. CDR1 is SGHVS and CDR2 is FQNEAQ in the germline V gene. The CDR3 region is CASSLGATGMNEQYF. The CDR3 DNA reads TGTGCCAGCAGCTTAGGAGCGACAGGGATGAACGAGCAGTACTTC.

The gene calls are TRBV9 and TRBJ2-1; 7 bases agree with TRBD1. The germline V gene encodes CDR1 SGDLS and CDR2 YYNGEE. The CDR3 runs to 13 residues. Trimming took 4 bases from V and 5 from J; bases not matched to a gene: 3. CDR3 amino acids: CASSLGQDNEQFF. The DNA for the CDR3 is TGTGCCAGCAGCTTAGGACAGGACAATGAGCAGTTCTTC.

This clonotype came up a few times. The V call is TRBV2, the J call TRBJ1-1, with a tentative D call TRBD1 (5 bases). The CDR3 is 13 amino acids. Germline CDR1 and CDR2: SNHLY and FYNNEI. V gave up 6 bases and J gave up 2 bases, with 10 bases separating them. The CDR3, as DNA: TGTGCCAGCAGCGGGGACTCCAACACTGAAGCTTTCTTT. Protein: CASSGDSNTEAFF.

In this sample, this clonotype turned up many times. The rearrangement links TRBV10-3 to TRBJ1-1; D not certain. This CDR3 has 15 amino acids. Trimming shortened V by 4 bases and J by 1 base, and 13 bases separated the two germline ends. CDR1 and CDR2 from the germline V gene are ENHRY and SYGVKD. This CDR3 is CAISGTPEKNTEAFF. The CDR3 nucleotides read TGTGCCATCAGTGGGACTCCCGAGAAGAACACTGAAGCTTTCTTT.

Of note for this clonotype: The junction differs from germline at one of its ends, possibly a read error. This rearrangement joins TRBV7-8 to TRBJ2-1, with D unclear. CDR3 length equals 14 residues. Germline-derived CDR1 and CDR2 are SGHVS and FQNEAQ. DNA for the CDR3: TGTGCCAGCAGCTTAATAAGCGCCGACAATGAGCACTTCTTC. Protein: CASSLISADNEHFF. Full variable domain (remainder filled in from reference TRBV7-8 and TRBJ2-1): GAGVSQSPRYKVAKRGQDVALRCDPISGHVSLFWYQQALGQGPEFLTYFQNEAQLDKSGLPSDRFFAERPEGSVSTLKIQRTQQEDSAVYLCASSLISADNEHFFGPGTRLTVL.

In this sample, this clonotype turned up a few times. The rearrangement links TRBV7-8 to TRBJ1-1; D unresolved. The germline V and J ends were trimmed by 0 bases and 1 base, with 12 bases remaining between them. The CDR3 covers 16 residues. Germline V CDR1 and CDR2: SGHVS, FQNEAQ. The CDR3 DNA sequence: TGTGCCAGCAGCTTAGCGCGGAGTCTGGGGAACACTGAAGCTTTCTTT. Its translation: CASSLARSLGNTEAFF.

This rearrangement joins TRBV6-2 or TRBV6-3 to TRBJ2-1; 7 bases are a match to TRBD1. From germline, CDR1 is MNHEY and CDR2 SVGEGT. The CDR3 has 16 amino acids. Germline trimming cut 1 base from V and 4 bases from J; bases unmatched to any gene: 7. The CDR3 is CASSYFLGGQYNEQFF. The CDR3 DNA reads TGTGCCAGCAGTTACTTTCTAGGGGGCCAGTACAATGAGCAGTTCTTC.

This clonotype was seen more than once but under ten times. V gene TRBV19 combines with J gene TRBJ1-6; 7 nucleotides line up with TRBD1. CDR1 is LNHDA and CDR2 is SQIVND in the germline V gene (reference sequence). The V gene end was trimmed by 6 bases and the J gene end by 9 bases; junction bases not matched to a gene: 8. CDR3 length: 14 amino acids. DNA for the CDR3: TGTGCCAGTAGCCAGGGGGACGAGAGTTCACCCCTCCACTTT. Amino acids: CASSQGDESSPLHF.

This clonotype has just one count. The J gene is TRBJ1-2, the V gene TRBV3-1; 9 nucleotides line up with TRBD1. CDR3 size: 15 residues. Per the germline V gene, CDR1 is LGHDT and CDR2 is YNNKEL (reference sequence). The junction had 11 bases not matched to a gene; V was cut back by 4 bases and J by 8 bases. CDR3: CASSPLGTGNTGYTF. DNA for the CDR3: TGTGCCAGCAGCCCATTGGGGACAGGGAATACGGGCTACACCTTC.

The chain has TRBV29-1 and TRBJ2-3; D ambiguous. V was cut by 2 bases and J by 2 bases, with 5 bases left in between. There are 12 residues in the CDR3. CDR1 is SQVTM, CDR2 ANQGSEA, per germline. The CDR3 nucleotides read TGCAGCGTTGAACTAACCACAGATACGCAGTATTTT. Its translation: CSVELTTDTQYF.

In regard to this clonotype: Compared with germline, one end of the junction differs, possibly owing to a read error. The rearrangement uses TRBV6-5 and TRBJ1-1; a weak D match, TRBD1 (6 bases). CDR3 length equals 14 residues. Per germline, CDR1 MNHEY and CDR2 SVGAGI. The CDR3 region is CASSRGGHHPDAFF. CDR3 DNA: TGTGCCAGCAGTCGGGGGGGACACCACCCTGATGCTTTCTTT.

The CDR3, as DNA: TGTGCCAGCAGCTTAGCGGGGGGTTACACAGATACGCAGTATTTT. Its translation: CASSLAGGYTDTQYF. V is TRBV7-8 and J is TRBJ2-3; maybe TRBD2 (6 bases). In germline, CDR1 is SGHVS, CDR2 FQNEAQ. The CDR3 has 15 amino acids. Trimming took off 0 bases at V and 2 bases at J, with 9 bases between the two ends.

The gene calls are TRBV6-9 and TRBJ1-3; no definite D call. The CDR3 is 13 amino acids. Per germline, CDR1 MNHGY and CDR2 SVAAGI. The germline V and J ends were trimmed by 9 bases and 0 bases, with 9 bases remaining between them. The CDR3 region is CARSSGSGNTIYF. The CDR3 region has the DNA TGTGCCAGAAGCTCGGGCTCTGGAAACACCATATATTTT.

The chain combines TRBV6-5 with TRBJ1-5; D unclear. CDR1 and CDR2 (germline): MNHEY, SVGAGI. V was pared by 7 bases and J by 3 bases, with 10 bases between. There are 13 residues in the CDR3. The CDR3 protein is CASTKDLNQPQHF. The CDR3 nucleotides are TGTGCCAGCACAAAGGACCTCAATCAGCCCCAGCATTTT.

As to this clonotype: A clone one base away is much larger, so this may be a read error. This chain connects TRBV5-1 to TRBJ2-1; D is unresolved. In germline, CDR1 is SGHRS, CDR2 YFSETQ. CDR3 length: 14 residues. CDR3 amino acids: CAGSLAGQYNEQFF. CDR3 in DNA: TGCGCCGGCAGCTTGGCCGGTCAGTACAATGAGCAGTTCTTC.

The genes are TRBV5-4 and TRBJ2-2, with a possible D match to TRBD2 (6 bases). Trimming pared 0 bases from V and 5 bases from J, leaving 14 bases between. The CDR3 is made up of 16 amino acids. Germline V lookup: CDR1 SGHNT, CDR2 YYREEE (reference sequence). The CDR3 DNA is TGTGCCAGCAGCTTGGCCGGTGGGCGGGAAACCGGGGAGCTGTTTTTT. This gives the protein CASSLAGGRETGELFF.

This chain connects TRBV4-1 to TRBJ2-4; D is unclear. This CDR3 is built from 17 residues. Trimming cost V 1 base and J 0 bases, with 13 bases left between them. In germline, CDR1 is MGHRA, CDR2 YSYEKL. CDR3 nucleotide sequence: TGCGCCAGCAGCCAAGTTATGGATCCGCGAGCCAAAAACATTCAGTACTTC. Encoded protein: CASSQVMDPRAKNIQYF.

In its sample, this clonotype was seen a few times. The V and J genes are TRBV5-5 and TRBJ1-1; D not resolved. The CDR3 is made up of 13 amino acids. V lost 4 bases, J lost 4 bases, and 11 bases lay in between. Looked up from germline, CDR1 is SGHKS and CDR2 is YYEKEE (reference sequence). CDR3 DNA: TGTGCCAGCAGCCCTCAGTGGGCCACTGAAGCTTTCTTT. Translation: CASSPQWATEAFF.

The V gene is TRBV5-4, the J gene TRBJ1-1; no definite D call. This CDR3 comprises 15 residues. From germline, CDR1 is SGHNT and CDR2 YYREEE (reference sequence). Trimming took off 1 base at V and 5 bases at J, with 15 bases between the two ends. As DNA, the CDR3 is TGTGCCAGCAGCTTGTCTGCAGGTGCGATTACTGAAGCTTTCTTT. It translates to CASSLSAGAITEAFF. The entire variable domain, with the rest obtained from reference TRBV5-4 and TRBJ1-1, is as follows: ETGVTQSPTHLIKTRGQQVTLRCSSQSGHNTVSWYQQALGQGPQFIFQYYREEENGRGNFPPRFSGLQFPNYSSELNVNALELDDSALYLCASSLSAGAITEAFFGQGTRLTVV.

This clonotype was picked up many times. The chain carries TRBV5-1 and TRBJ2-7, with 11 bases lining up with TRBD2. The CDR3 length is 15 residues. Germline-derived CDR1 and CDR2 are SGHRS and YFSETQ. The junction had 6 bases not matched to a gene; V was cut back by 0 bases and J by 7 bases. The CDR3 loop is CASSLEGTSGFEQYF. The DNA of the CDR3 is TGCGCCAGCAGCTTGGAGGGGACTAGCGGCTTTGAGCAGTACTTC. Using reference TRBV5-1 and TRBJ2-7 for the parts outside the CDR3, the full variable domain is KAGVTQTPRYLIKTRGQQVTLSCSPISGHRSVSWYQQTPGQGLQFLFEYFSETQRNKGNFPGRFSGRQFSNSRSEMNVSTLELGDSALYLCASSLEGTSGFEQYFGPGTRLTVT.

V usage is TRBV14 and J usage is TRBJ2-7; possibly TRBD2 for D (5 bases). The V gene lost 5 bases and the J gene lost 2 bases, with 7 bases spanning the gap. This CDR3 contains 12 residues. Germline loops: CDR1 SGHDN, CDR2 FVKESK. The CDR3 protein is CASSSGAYEQYF. CDR3 bases: TGTGCCAGCAGCTCCGGGGCCTACGAGCAGTACTTC.

This clonotype was counted many times. The V call is TRBV7-2, the J call TRBJ1-2; D uncertain. V shed 5 bases and J shed 4 bases, with 11 bases lying between them. There are 13 residues in the CDR3. Germline values: CDR1 SGHTA, CDR2 FQGNSA. CDR3 nucleotide sequence: TGTGCCAGCAGCCCCGTCGGACTCTATGGCTACACCTTC. As protein: CASSPVGLYGYTF.

The genes are TRBV25-1 and TRBJ2-2; 11 bases align to TRBD1. Germline trimming cut 7 bases from V and 3 bases from J; bases unmatched to any gene: 4. Germline CDR1 MGHDK, CDR2 SYGVNS. This CDR3 is built from 15 residues. The CDR3 DNA follows: TGTGCCAGCACACCGGACAGGGGGCACACCGGGGAGCTGTTTTTT. Translation: CASTPDRGHTGELFF.

The chain links TRBV29-1 to TRBJ2-1; D may be TRBD2 (6 bases). Trimming removed 7 bases from V and 7 bases from J, with 11 bases in between. CDR1 is SQVTM and CDR2 is ANQGSEA in the germline V gene. This CDR3 comprises 11 residues. The CDR3 coding sequence is TGCAGCGCCGCCCGGGGGAATGAGCAGTTCTTC. This translates into CSAARGNEQFF.

This chain's CDR3 is CASAEGSYEQYF. For the CDR3, the DNA is TGTGCCAGCGCCGAAGGATCCTACGAGCAGTACTTC. The chain recombines TRBV6-1 with TRBJ2-7; D unresolved. This CDR3 spans 12 amino acids. Trimming removed 8 bases at V and 1 base at J, with 9 bases between. Germline V gene lookup returns CDR1 MNHNS and CDR2 SASEGT.

This clonotype was counted between two and nine times. The genes are TRBV30 and TRBJ1-2; D gene ambiguous. V dropped 1 base and J dropped 2 bases, with 2 bases sitting between them. Per the germline V gene, CDR1 is GTSNPN and CDR2 is SVGIG (reference sequence). The CDR3 consists of 11 residues. The CDR3 loop reads CAWSENYGYTF. CDR3 nucleotide sequence: TGTGCCTGGAGTGAAAACTATGGCTACACCTTC.